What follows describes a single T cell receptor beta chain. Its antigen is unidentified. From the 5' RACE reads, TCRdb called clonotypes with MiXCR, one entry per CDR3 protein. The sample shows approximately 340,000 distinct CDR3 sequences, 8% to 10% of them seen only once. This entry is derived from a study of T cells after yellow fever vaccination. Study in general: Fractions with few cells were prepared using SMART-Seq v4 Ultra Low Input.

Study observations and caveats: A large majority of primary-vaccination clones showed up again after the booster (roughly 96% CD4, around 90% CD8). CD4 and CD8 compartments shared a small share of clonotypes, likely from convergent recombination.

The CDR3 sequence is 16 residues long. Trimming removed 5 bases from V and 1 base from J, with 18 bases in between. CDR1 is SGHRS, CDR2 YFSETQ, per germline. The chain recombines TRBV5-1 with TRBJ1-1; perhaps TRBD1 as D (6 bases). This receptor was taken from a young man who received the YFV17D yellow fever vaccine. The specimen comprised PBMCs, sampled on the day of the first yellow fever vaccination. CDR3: CASSSRPGTTNTEAFF. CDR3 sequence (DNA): TGCGCCAGCAGTTCCAGGCCCGGGACAACGAACACTGAAGCTTTCTTT.